The rows below give T cell receptor beta chains drawn from one sample of a study of identical twins. Each CDR3 protein gets one entry after TCRdb re-called the 5' RACE reads with MiXCR. Seen here are about 520,000 distinct CDR3 sequences, roughly 21% observed once, and the top ten hold about 0.93%. The sample also formed part of further work on T cells expressing NK-cell markers.

The specimen was CD4+ T cells sorted from blood. The receptor source for this set is a woman aged 18-30 years in good health. Each CDR3 is given with its conserved first and last residue. Fields, in order: V gene, J gene, clone size, D gene, CDR3 DNA, CDR3 protein. A D gene is named only where the DNA matches it firmly. Clone size appears in some rows only: once, few, many, or a class for an expanded clone.

>TRBV7-2|TRBJ2-6|few|.
TGTGCCAGCAGCTACGGACGGACTTGGGAGGCCAACGTCCTGACTTTC
CASSYGRTWEANVLTF
>TRBV7-9|TRBJ2-2|few|.
TGTGCCAGCAGCCCCTGGGACGGTCTTAACACCGGGGAGCTGTTTTTT
CASSPWDGLNTGELFF
>TRBV7-9|TRBJ1-4|few|.
TGTGCCAGCAGCTTAGGCCACAGTGAAAAACTGTTTTTT
CASSLGHSEKLFF
>TRBV24-1|TRBJ2-2|.|.
TGTGCCACCAGTGACCCGCGACAGTCCGGGGAGCTGTTTTTT
CATSDPRQSGELFF
>TRBV5-1|TRBJ2-5|few|.
TGCGCCAGCAGCTCCGGGGCCCAGGAAGAGACCCAGTACTTC
CASSSGAQEETQYF
>TRBV3-1|TRBJ2-2|.|.
TGTGCCAGCAGCCCGACTAGGGGGTTGGCCGGGGAGCTGTTTTTT
CASSPTRGLAGELFF
>TRBV20-1|TRBJ2-3|.|.
TGCAGTGCTTTGTCTGGACTGCCCCTAGATACGCAGTATTTT
CSALSGLPLDTQYF
>TRBV12-3/TRBV12-4|TRBJ2-7|many|.
TGTGCCAGCAGCAACAGGGGGGGCTCCTACGAGCAGTACTTC
CASSNRGGSYEQYF
>TRBV20-1|TRBJ2-3|.|TRBD2
TGCAGTGCTAGATTCGCCGGGACTAGGGTGGCAGATACGCAGTATTTT
CSARFAGTRVADTQYF
>TRBV7-2|TRBJ1-2|few|TRBD1
TGTGCCAGCAGCCCACTACAGGGGGCATTTGGTGGCTACACCTTC
CASSPLQGAFGGYTF
>TRBV13|TRBJ1-4|few|.
TGTGCCAGCAGCTATCCCGGGGGGGGGAGTGAAAAACTGTTTTTT
CASSYPGGGSEKLFF
>TRBV12-3/TRBV12-4|TRBJ1-2|many|.
TGTGCCAGCAGTTGGACAGATAACTATGGCTACACCTTC
CASSWTDNYGYTF
>TRBV12-3/TRBV12-4|TRBJ1-2|.|.
TGTGCCAGCAGTTTCGCGGAGAGCGGCTACACCTTC
CASSFAESGYTF
>TRBV5-1|TRBJ2-1|few|TRBD1
TGCGCCAGCAGCTTGGTACAGGGGGCGAATGAGCAGTTCTTC
CASSLVQGANEQFF
>TRBV6-1|TRBJ2-3|.|.
TGTGCCACCAGAACTGTTAGCACAGATACGCAGTATTTT
CATRTVSTDTQYF
>TRBV5-1|TRBJ2-7|few|TRBD2
TGCGCCAGCAGCTTCGGACTAGCGATGGGCGAGCAGTACTTC
CASSFGLAMGEQYF
>TRBV13|TRBJ2-2|few|TRBD1
TGTGCCAGCAGAACAGGGGAGCACACCGGGGAGCTGTTTTTT
CASRTGEHTGELFF
>TRBV30|TRBJ2-2|.|.
TGTGCCTGGAAGAAGGGCGCCGGGGAGCTGTTTTTT
CAWKKGAGELFF
>TRBV6-1|TRBJ1-4|.|.
TGTGCCAGCAGCCAAGGACACTTCGAAAAACTGTTTTTT
CASSQGHFEKLFF
>TRBV27|TRBJ2-5|few|TRBD2
TGTGCCAGCAGTCCTAGCGGGAGGGCAAGGGAGACCCAGTACTTC
CASSPSGRARETQYF
>TRBV10-2|TRBJ2-5|once|.
TGCGCCAGCAAAGTCGAGGGATCAGAGACCCAGTACTTC
CASKVEGSETQYF
>TRBV6-1|TRBJ2-7|.|.
TGTGCCAGCATGATAGGGTACGTGAGCTCCTACGAGCAGTACTTC
CASMIGYVSSYEQYF
>TRBV3-1|TRBJ2-7|few|.
TGTGCCAGCAGCCAAGTCAGTGGGGTAGGCCGGGATGGAGAGCAGTACTTC
CASSQVSGVGRDGEQYF
>TRBV10-3|TRBJ2-7|many|.
TGTGCCATCAGTTCCGAGTACGAGCAGTACTTC
CAISSEYEQYF
>TRBV3-1|TRBJ1-1|.|.
TGTGCCAGCAGCCAAGTCCCGGGACACCTGAACACTGAAGCTTTCTTT
CASSQVPGHLNTEAFF
>TRBV7-2|TRBJ2-1|few|TRBD2
TGTGCCAGCACACTAGCGGGAGGTAGTTACAATGAGCAGTTCTTC
CASTLAGGSYNEQFF
>TRBV5-6|TRBJ2-7|.|.
TGTGCCAGCCGCGCCCGGGGCTACGAGCAGTACTTC
CASRARGYEQYF
>TRBV7-2|TRBJ1-6|.|.
TGTGCCAGCAGCCCAACACAGAATTCACCCCTCCACTTT
CASSPTQNSPLHF
>TRBV7-2|TRBJ1-2|many|.
TGTGCCAGCAGCTTAGGGATGGGGGGCTACACCTTC
CASSLGMGGYTF
>TRBV9|TRBJ1-4|.|.
TGTGCCAGCAGCGTAGGAGGAGCAACTAATGAAAAACTGTTTTTT
CASSVGGATNEKLFF
>TRBV12-3/TRBV12-4|TRBJ1-1|.|TRBD1
TGTGCCAGCAGTGACGGGACAGGGTCTGAAGCTTTCTTT
CASSDGTGSEAFF
>TRBV7-3|TRBJ2-1|few|TRBD2
TGTGCCAGCAGCCCACTAGCGGACCATGAGCAGTTCTTC
CASSPLADHEQFF
>TRBV15|TRBJ2-7|.|TRBD2
TGTGCCACCAGCAGAGATAGTATAGCGGGAGAGCAGTACTTC
CATSRDSIAGEQYF
>TRBV6-1|TRBJ1-5|few|.
TGTGCCAGCAGCCCCGAGGGGGGCAATCAGCCCCAGCATTTT
CASSPEGGNQPQHF
>TRBV7-2|TRBJ1-6|.|TRBD1
TGTGCCAGCAGCTTAGGGTCCGACAGGGCAGCACCCCTCCACTTT
CASSLGSDRAAPLHF